This entry lists 4 T cell receptor beta chains sequenced from one sample in a study of cytomegalovirus exposure and HLA in healthy donors. In the PCR, 60 Vbeta and 13 Jbeta primers were used. Assay used: immunoSEQ multiplex PCR; TCRdb lists only in-frame clones, some missing. This repertoire shows 150,000 to 200,000 clones, 70% to 90% found once; its top ten account for approximately 2.5%. Specimen: PBMCs. These receptors were taken from a man aged 25 to 40 in good health and CMV-seropositive.

The chain links TRBV18 to TRBJ1-5, with a weak D call TRBD1 (5 bases). V was cut by 3 bases and J by 5 bases, with 14 bases left in between. Germline V gene data show CDR1 as KGHSH and CDR2 as LQKENI. The CDR3 spans 15 residues. The CDR3 DNA is TGTGCCAGCTCACCTACACCAGGGAGGGATCAGCCCCAGCATTTT. Its translation is CASSPTPGRDQPQHF.

CDR3 residues: CASVLPQGPTEAFF. In nucleotides, the CDR3 is TGTGCCAGCGTCCTGCCTCAGGGTCCCACTGAAGCTTTCTTT. This rearrangement joins TRBV28 to TRBJ1-1, with D possibly TRBD1 on 5 matching bases. V was clipped by 8 bases and J by 4 bases, with 17 bases between them. Germline V CDR1 and CDR2: MDHEN, SYDVKM. The length of the CDR3 is 14 residues.

V is TRBV28 and J is TRBJ2-7, with D possibly being TRBD1 (6 bases). The CDR3 runs to 14 residues. Germline loops: CDR1 MDHEN, CDR2 SYDVKM. Trimming took off 6 bases at V and 2 bases at J, with 14 bases between the two ends. The CDR3: CASSEGVPPYEQYV. CDR3 sequence (DNA): TGTGCCAGCAGCGAGGGGGTTCCCCCCTACGAGCAGTACGTC.

A single count supports this clone. The chain is built from TRBV28 and TRBJ2-7; TRBD1 might be the D (5 bases). The germline V and J ends were trimmed by 5 bases and 3 bases, with 14 bases remaining between them. CDR1 is MDHEN, CDR2 SYDVKM, per germline. This CDR3 region has 14 residues. The CDR3 spells CASSGQGSNYEQYV. CDR3 DNA: TGTGCCAGCAGTGGTCAGGGCAGTAACTACGAGCAGTACGTC.